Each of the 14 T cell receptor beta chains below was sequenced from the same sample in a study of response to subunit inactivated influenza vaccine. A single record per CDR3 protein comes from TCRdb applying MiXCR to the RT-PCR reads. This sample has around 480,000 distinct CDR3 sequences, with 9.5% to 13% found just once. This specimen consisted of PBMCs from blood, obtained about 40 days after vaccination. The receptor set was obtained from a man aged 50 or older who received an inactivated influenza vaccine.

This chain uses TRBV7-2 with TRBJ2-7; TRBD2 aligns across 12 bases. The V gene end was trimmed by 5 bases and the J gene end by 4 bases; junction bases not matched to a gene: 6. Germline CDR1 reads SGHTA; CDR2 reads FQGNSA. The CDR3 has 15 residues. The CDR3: CASSIPLAGGYEQYF. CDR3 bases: TGTGCCAGCAGCATACCCCTAGCGGGAGGGTACGAGCAGTACTTC.

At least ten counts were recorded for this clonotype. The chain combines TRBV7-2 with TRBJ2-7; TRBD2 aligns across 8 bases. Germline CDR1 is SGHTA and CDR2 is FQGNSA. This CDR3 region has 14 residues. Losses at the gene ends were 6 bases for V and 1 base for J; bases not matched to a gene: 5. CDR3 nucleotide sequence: TGTGCCAGCAGTGAGCGGGGGTTATCCTACGAGCAGTACTTC. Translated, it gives CASSERGLSYEQYF.

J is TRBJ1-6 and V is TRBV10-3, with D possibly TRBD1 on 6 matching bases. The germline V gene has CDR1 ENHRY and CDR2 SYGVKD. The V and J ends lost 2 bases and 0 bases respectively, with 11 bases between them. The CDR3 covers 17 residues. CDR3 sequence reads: CAISEQQGLSYNSPLHF. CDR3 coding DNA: TGTGCCATCAGTGAGCAACAGGGACTCTCCTATAATTCACCCCTCCACTTT.

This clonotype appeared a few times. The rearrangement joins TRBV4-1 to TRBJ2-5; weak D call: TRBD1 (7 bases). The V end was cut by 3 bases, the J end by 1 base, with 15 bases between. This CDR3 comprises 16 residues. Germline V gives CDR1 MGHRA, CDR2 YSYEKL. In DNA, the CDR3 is TGCGCCAGCAGCCAGAACAGGGGACTCACCCAAGAGACCCAGTACTTC. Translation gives CASSQNRGLTQETQYF.

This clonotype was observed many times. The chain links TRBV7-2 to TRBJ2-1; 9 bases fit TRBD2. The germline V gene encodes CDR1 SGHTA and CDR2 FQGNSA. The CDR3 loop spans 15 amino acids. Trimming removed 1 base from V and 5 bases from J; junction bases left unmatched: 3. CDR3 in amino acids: CASSLVASGNNEQFF. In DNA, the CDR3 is TGTGCCAGCAGCTTAGTGGCTAGCGGGAACAATGAGCAGTTCTTC.

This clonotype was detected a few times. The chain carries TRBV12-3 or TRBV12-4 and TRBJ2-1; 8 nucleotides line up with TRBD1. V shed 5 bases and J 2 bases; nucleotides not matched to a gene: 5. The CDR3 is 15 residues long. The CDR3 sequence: CASSGGTGAYNEQFF. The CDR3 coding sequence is TGTGCCAGCAGTGGGGGGACAGGCGCCTACAATGAGCAGTTCTTC.

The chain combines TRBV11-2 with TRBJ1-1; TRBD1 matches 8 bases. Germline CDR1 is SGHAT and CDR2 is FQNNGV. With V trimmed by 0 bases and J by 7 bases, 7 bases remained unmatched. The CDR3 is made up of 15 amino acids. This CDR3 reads CASSLDWSGTGEAFF. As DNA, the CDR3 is TGTGCCAGCAGCTTAGATTGGTCTGGGACAGGTGAAGCTTTCTTT.

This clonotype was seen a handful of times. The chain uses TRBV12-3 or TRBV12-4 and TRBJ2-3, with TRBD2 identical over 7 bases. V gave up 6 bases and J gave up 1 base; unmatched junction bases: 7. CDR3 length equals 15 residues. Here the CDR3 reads CASSLTSRRTDTQYF. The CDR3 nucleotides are TGTGCCAGCAGCCTGACTAGCCGACGCACAGATACGCAGTATTTT.

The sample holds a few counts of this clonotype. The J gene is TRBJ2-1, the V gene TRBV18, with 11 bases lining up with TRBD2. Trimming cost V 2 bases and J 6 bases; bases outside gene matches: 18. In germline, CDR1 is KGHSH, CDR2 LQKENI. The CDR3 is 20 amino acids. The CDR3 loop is CASSPWFNAGTSGTPNEQFF. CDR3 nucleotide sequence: TGTGCCAGCTCACCATGGTTCAACGCCGGGACTAGCGGCACCCCCAATGAGCAGTTCTTC.

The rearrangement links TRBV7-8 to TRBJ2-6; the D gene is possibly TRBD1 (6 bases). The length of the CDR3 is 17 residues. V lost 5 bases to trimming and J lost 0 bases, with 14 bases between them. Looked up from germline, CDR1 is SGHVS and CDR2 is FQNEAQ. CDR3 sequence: CASSPVGTNSGANVLTF. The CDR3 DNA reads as TGTGCCAGCAGCCCTGTCGGGACAAACTCTGGGGCCAACGTCCTGACTTTC. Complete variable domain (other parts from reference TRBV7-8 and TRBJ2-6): GAGVSQSPRYKVAKRGQDVALRCDPISGHVSLFWYQQALGQGPEFLTYFQNEAQLDKSGLPSDRFFAERPEGSVSTLKIQRTQQEDSAVYLCASSPVGTNSGANVLTFGAGSRLTVL.

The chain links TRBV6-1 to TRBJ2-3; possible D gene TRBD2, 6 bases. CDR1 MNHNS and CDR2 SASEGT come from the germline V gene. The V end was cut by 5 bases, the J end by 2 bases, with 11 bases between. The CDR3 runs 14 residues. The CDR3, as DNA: TGTGCCAGCAGTCCCCGACTAGTCACAGATACGCAGTATTTT. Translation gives CASSPRLVTDTQYF.

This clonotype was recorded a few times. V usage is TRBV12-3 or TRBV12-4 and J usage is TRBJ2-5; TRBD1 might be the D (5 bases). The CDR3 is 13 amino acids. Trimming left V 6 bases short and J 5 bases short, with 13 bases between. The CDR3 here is CASRSGSSETQYF. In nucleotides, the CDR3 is TGTGCCAGCAGGTCAGGGTCGTCGGAGACCCAGTACTTC.

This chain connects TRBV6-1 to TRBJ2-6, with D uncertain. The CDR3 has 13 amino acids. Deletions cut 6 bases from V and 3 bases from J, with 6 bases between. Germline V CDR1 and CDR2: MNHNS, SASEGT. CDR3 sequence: CASRSGGANVLTF. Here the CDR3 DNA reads TGTGCCAGCAGATCTGGTGGGGCCAACGTCCTGACTTTC.

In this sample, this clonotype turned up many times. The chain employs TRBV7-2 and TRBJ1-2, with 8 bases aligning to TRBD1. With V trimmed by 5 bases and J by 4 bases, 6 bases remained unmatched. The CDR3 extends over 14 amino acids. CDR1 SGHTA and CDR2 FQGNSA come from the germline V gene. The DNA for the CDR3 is TGTGCCAGCAGCGAACCAGGGGGCGCCTATGGCTACACCTTC. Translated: CASSEPGGAYGYTF.